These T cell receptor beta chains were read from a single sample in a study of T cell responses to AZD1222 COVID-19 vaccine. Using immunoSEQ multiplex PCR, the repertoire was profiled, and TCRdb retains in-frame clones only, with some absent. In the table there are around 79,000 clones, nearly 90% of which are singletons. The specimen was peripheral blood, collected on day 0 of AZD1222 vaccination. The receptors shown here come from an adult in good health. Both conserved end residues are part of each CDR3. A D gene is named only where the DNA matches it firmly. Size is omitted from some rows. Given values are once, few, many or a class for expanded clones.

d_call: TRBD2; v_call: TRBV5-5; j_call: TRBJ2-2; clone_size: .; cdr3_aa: CASSLAGVNTGELFF; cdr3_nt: TGTGCCAGCAGCTTAGCGGGAGTGAACACCGGGGAGCTGTTTTTT
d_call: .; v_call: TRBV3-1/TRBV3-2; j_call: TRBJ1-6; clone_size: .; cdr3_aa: CASSQGETSSPLHF; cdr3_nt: TGTGCCAGCAGCCAAGGGGAAACTTCTTCACCCCTCCACTTT
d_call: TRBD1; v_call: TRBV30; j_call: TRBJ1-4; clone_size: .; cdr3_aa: CASRTGPNEKLFF; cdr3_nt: TGTGCCTCCCGGACAGGGCCTAATGAAAAACTGTTTTTT
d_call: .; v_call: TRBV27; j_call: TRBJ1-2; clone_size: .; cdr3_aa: CASSLGGARGYTF; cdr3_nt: TGTGCCAGCAGTTTAGGGGGGGCGCGAGGCTACACCTTC
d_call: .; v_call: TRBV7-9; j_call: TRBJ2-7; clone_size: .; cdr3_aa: CASRPGINYEQYF; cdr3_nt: TGTGCCAGCAGACCGGGAATAAACTACGAGCAGTACTTC
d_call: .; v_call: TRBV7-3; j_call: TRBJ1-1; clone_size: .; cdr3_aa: CASSLLWNTEAFF; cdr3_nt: TGTGCCAGCAGCTTACTGTGGAACACTGAAGCTTTCTTT
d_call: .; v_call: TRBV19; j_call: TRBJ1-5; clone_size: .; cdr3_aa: CASTQRTASNQPQHF; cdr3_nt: TGTGCCAGTACCCAGAGGACAGCTAGCAATCAGCCCCAGCATTTT
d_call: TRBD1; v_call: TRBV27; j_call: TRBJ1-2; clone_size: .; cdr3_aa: CASRRTGEMYGYTF; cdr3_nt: TGTGCCAGCAGACGGACAGGGGAGATGTATGGCTACACCTTC
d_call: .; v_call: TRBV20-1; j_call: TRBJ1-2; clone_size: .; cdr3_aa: CSASTTPLGYTF; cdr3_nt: TGCAGTGCTAGTACCACACCGCTGGGCTACACCTTC
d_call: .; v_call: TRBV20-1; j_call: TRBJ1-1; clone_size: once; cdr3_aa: CSASGGVEAFF; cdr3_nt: TGCAGTGCTAGCGGGGGGGTTGAAGCTTTCTTT
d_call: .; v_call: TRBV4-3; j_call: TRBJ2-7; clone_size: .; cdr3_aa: CASSQGRSYEQYF; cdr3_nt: TGCGCCAGCAGCCAAGGTCGGAGCTACGAGCAGTACTTC
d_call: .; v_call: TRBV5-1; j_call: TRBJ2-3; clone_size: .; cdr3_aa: CASSLLSTDTQYF; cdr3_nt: TGCGCCAGCAGCTTGCTCAGCACAGATACGCAGTATTTT
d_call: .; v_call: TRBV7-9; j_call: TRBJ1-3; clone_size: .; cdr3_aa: CASSLSGGGNTIYF; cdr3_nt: TGTGCCAGCAGCTTATCCGGTGGGGGAAACACCATATATTTT
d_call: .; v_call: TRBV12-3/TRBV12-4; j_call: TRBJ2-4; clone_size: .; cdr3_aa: CASSISGNIQYF; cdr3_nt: TGTGCCAGCAGTATATCCGGAAACATTCAGTACTTC
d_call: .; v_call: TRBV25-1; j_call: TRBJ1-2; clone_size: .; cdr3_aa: CASSESPGYGGYTF; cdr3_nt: TGTGCCAGCAGTGAATCCCCAGGGTATGGGGGGTACACCTTC
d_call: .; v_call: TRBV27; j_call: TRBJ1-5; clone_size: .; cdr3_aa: CASSLQASAWPQHF; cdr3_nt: TGTGCCAGCAGTTTACAAGCTTCCGCCTGGCCCCAGCATTTT
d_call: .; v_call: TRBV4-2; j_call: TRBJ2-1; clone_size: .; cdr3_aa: CASSPPHAYNEQFF; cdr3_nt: TGTGCCAGCAGCCCCCCCCACGCCTACAATGAGCAGTTCTTC
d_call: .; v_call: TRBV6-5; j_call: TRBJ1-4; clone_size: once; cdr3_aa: CASSYSGAHTNEKLFF; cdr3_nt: TGTGCCAGCAGTTACTCGGGGGCCCATACTAATGAAAAACTGTTTTTT
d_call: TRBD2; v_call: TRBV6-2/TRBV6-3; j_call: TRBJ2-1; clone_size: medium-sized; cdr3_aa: CASSYIGTSGRNNEQFF; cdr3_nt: TGTGCCAGCAGTTACATCGGGACTAGCGGGCGAAACAATGAGCAGTTCTTC
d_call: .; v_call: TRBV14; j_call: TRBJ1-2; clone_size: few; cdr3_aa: CASSRRDTVRGYTF; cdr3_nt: TGTGCCAGCAGCCGCCGGGACACCGTGCGGGGCTACACCTTC
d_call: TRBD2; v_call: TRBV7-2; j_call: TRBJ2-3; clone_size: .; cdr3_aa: CASGRTSGNTDTQYF; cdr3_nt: TGTGCCAGCGGTCGGACTAGCGGAAACACAGATACGCAGTATTTT
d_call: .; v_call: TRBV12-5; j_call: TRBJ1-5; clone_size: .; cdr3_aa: CASGLDESRVQPQHF; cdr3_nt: TGTGCTAGTGGTTTGGATGAGAGTAGGGTCCAGCCCCAGCATTTT
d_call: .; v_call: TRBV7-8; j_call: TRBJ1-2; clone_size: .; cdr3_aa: CASSLDRANYGYTF; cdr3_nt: TGTGCCAGCAGCTTAGACAGGGCAAACTATGGCTACACCTTC
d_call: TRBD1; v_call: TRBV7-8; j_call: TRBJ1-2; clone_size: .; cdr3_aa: CASSLRGRQGGYTF; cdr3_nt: TGTGCCAGCAGCTTAAGGGGGCGACAGGGTGGCTACACCTTC
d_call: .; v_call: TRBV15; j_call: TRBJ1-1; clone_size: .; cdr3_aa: CATSKGLMNTEAFF; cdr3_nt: TGTGCCACCAGCAAGGGGCTCATGAACACTGAAGCTTTCTTT
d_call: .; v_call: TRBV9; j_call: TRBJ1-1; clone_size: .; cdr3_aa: CASSVSSLNTEAFF; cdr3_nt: TGTGCCAGCAGCGTATCCAGCCTGAACACTGAAGCTTTCTTT
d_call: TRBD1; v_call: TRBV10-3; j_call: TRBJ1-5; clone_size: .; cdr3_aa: CATQQGAYGNQPQHF; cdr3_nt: TGTGCCACCCAACAGGGGGCGTATGGCAATCAGCCCCAGCATTTT
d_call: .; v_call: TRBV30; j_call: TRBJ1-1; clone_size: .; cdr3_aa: CAWNLGTDREAFF; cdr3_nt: TGTGCCTGGAACCTAGGGACGGATCGTGAAGCTTTCTTT
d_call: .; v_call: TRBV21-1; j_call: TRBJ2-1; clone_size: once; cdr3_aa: CASSKGTSGARNEQFF; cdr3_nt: TGTGCCAGCAGCAAAGGGACTAGCGGGGCCCGCAATGAGCAGTTCTTC
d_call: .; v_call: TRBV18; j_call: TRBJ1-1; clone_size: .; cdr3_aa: CASSPRSTEAFF; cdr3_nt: TGTGCCAGCTCACCACGGTCCACTGAAGCTTTCTTT
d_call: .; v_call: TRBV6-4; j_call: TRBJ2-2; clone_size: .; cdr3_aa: CASRSSVGRDTGELFF; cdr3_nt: TGTGCCAGCCGTTCAAGCGTGGGGCGCGACACCGGGGAGCTGTTTTTT
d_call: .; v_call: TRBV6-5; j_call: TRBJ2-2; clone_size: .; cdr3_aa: CASKAGNTGELFF; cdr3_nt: TGTGCCAGCAAAGCGGGTAACACCGGGGAGCTGTTTTTT
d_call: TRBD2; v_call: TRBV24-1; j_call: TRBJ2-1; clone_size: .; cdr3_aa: CATSDPTSGSIDEQFF; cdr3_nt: TGTGCCACCAGTGATCCGACTAGCGGGAGTATAGATGAGCAGTTCTTC
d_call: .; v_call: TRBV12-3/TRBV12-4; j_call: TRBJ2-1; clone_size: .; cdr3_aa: CASSSVYEQFF; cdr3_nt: TGTGCCAGCAGTTCCGTCTATGAGCAGTTCTTC
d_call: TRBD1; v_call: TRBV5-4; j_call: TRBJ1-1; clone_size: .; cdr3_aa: CASSSRDRGFMNTEAFF; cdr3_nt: TGTGCCAGCAGCTCCCGGGACAGGGGCTTCATGAACACTGAAGCTTTCTTT
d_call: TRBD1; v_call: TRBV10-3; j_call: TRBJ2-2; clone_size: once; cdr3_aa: CATGTGPTNTGELFF; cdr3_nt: TGTGCCACTGGGACAGGACCTACGAACACCGGGGAGCTGTTTTTT
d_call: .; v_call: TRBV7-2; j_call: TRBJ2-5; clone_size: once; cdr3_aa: CASSKDRSQETQYF; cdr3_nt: TGTGCCAGCAGCAAGGACAGATCTCAAGAGACCCAGTACTTC
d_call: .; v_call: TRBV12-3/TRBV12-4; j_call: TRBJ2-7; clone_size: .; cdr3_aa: CASSLGNEQYF; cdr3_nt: TGTGCCAGCAGTTTAGGGAACGAGCAGTACTTC
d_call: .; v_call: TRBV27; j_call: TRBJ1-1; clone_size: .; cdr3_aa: CASRRGSGITEAFF; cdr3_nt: TGTGCCAGTAGACGTGGGTCGGGGATAACTGAAGCTTTCTTT
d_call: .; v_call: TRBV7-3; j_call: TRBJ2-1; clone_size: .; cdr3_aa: CASSFPSSSYNEQFF; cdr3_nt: TGTGCCAGCAGCTTTCCCTCTAGCTCCTACAATGAGCAGTTCTTC
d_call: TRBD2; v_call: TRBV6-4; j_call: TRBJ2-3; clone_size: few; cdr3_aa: CASSDETSGRTDTQYF; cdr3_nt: TGTGCCAGCAGTGACGAGACTAGCGGAAGGACAGATACGCAGTATTTT
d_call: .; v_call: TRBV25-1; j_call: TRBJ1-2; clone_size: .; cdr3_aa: CASSEFNGGRYGYTF; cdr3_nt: TGTGCCAGCAGTGAATTCAACGGGGGGCGGTATGGCTACACCTTC
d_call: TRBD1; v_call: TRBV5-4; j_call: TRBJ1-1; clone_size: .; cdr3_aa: CASSPPTGPYTEAFF; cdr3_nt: TGTGCCAGCAGCCCCCCGACAGGGCCCTACACTGAAGCTTTCTTT
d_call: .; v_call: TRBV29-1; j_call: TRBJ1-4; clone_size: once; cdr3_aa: CSVGSGLLGEKLFF; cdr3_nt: TGCAGCGTTGGAAGCGGACTCCTCGGAGAAAAACTGTTTTTT
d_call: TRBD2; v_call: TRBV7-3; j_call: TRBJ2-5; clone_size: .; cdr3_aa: CASSLEGGGLAGPGQTQYF; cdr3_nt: TGTGCCAGCAGCTTAGAGGGTGGCGGACTAGCGGGGCCCGGGCAGACCCAGTACTTC
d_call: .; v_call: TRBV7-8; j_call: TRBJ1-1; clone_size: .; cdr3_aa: CASSSLRESTEAFF; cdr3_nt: TGTGCCAGCAGCTCACTGAGGGAGAGCACTGAAGCTTTCTTT
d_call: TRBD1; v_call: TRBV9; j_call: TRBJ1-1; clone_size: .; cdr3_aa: CASSPGGAVAFF; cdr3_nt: TGTGCCAGCAGCCCAGGGGGCGCGGTAGCTTTCTTT
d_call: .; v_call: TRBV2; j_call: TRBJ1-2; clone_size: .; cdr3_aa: CASQGWAYGYTF; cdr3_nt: TGTGCCAGTCAGGGGTGGGCCTATGGCTACACCTTC
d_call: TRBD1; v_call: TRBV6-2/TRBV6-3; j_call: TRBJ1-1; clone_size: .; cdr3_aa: CASSQGALGTEAFF; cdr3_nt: TGTGCCAGCAGCCAGGGGGCCTTGGGTACTGAAGCTTTCTTT
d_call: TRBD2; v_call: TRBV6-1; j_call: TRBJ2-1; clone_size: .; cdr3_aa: CASSAFLAGDYNEQFF; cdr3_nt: TGTGCCAGCAGTGCTTTCCTTGCGGGAGATTACAATGAGCAGTTCTTC
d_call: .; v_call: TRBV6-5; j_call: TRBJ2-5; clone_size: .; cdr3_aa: CASSYLSGGQETQYF; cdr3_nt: TGTGCCAGCAGTTACCTGTCGGGCGGCCAAGAGACCCAGTACTTC
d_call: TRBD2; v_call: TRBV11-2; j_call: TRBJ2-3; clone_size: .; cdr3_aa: CASSLAAGGGSDTQYF; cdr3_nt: TGTGCCAGCAGCTTGGCAGCGGGAGGGGGCTCAGATACGCAGTATTTT
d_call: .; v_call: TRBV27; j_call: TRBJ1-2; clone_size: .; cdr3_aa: CASSDRYGYTF; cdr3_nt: TGTGCCAGCAGCGACAGATATGGCTACACCTTC
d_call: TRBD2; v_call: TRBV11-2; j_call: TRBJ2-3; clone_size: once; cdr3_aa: CASSSRLAGGVDTQYF; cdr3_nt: TGTGCCAGCAGCTCACGACTAGCGGGAGGGGTAGATACGCAGTATTTT
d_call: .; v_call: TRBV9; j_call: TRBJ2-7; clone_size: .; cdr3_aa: CASSVDAQGISYEQYF; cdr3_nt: TGTGCCAGCAGCGTAGACGCCCAGGGGATTTCCTACGAGCAGTACTTC